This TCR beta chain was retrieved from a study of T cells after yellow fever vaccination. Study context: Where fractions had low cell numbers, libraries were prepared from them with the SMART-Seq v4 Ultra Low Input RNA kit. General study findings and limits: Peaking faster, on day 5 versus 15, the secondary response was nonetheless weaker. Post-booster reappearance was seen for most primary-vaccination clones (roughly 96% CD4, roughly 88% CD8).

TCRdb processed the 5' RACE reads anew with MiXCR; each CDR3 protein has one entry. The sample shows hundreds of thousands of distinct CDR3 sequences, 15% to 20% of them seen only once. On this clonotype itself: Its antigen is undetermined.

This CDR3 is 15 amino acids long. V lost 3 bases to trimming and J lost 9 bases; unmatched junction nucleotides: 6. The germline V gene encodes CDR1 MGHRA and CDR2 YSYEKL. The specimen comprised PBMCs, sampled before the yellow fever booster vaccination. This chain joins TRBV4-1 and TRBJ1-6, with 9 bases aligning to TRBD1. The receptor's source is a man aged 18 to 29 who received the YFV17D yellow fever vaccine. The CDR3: CASSQGHRGRSPLHF. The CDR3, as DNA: TGCGCCAGCAGCCAGGGCCACAGGGGGCGTTCACCCCTCCACTTT.